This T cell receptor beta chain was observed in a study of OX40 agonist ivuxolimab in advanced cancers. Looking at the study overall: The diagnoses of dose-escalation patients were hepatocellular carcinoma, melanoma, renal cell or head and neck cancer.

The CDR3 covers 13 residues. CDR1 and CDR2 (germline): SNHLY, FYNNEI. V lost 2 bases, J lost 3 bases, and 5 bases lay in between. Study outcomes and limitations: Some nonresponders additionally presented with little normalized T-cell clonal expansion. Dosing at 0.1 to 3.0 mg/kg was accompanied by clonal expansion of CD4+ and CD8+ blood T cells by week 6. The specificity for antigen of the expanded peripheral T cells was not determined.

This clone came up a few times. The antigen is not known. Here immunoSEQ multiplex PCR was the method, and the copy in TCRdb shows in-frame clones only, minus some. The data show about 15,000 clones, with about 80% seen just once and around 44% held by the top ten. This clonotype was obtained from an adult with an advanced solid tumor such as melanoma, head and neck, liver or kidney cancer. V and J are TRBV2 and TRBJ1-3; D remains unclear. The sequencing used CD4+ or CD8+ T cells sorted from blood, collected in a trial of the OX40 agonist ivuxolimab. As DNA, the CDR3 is TGTGCCAGCAGTGAATTGGTTGGAAACACCATATATTTT. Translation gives CASSELVGNTIYF.